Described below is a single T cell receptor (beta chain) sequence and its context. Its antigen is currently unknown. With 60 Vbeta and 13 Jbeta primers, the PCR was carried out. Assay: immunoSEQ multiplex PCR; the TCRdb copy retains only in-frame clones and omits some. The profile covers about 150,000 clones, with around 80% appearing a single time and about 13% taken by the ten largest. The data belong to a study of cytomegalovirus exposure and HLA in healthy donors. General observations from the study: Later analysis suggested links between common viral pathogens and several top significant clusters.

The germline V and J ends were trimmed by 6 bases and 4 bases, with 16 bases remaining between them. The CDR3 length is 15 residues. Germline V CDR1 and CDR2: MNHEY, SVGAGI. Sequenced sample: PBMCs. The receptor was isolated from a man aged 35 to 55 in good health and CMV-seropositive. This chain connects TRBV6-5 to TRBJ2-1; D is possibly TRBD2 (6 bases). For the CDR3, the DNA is TGTGCCAGCAGCCTCGGGACTGTAGGATACAATGAGCAGTTCTTC. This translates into CASSLGTVGYNEQFF.